A selection of T cell receptor beta chains follows, all from one sample in a study of radiotherapy plus CTLA-4 blockade in lung cancer. Sequencing used immunoSEQ multiplex PCR; TCRdb keeps in-frame clones, though not all of them. The profile shows about 24,000 clones, around 70% of them singletons. The source material was peripheral blood, sampled from a patient treated with radiotherapy plus ipilimumab. The receptor source for this set is a human donor with non-small cell lung cancer whose response to radiotherapy plus ipilimumab could not be evaluated. CDR3s include the opening cysteine and the closing phenylalanine or tryptophan. D genes are given only for firm matches. The size of a clone is reported for some rows only, either as once, few or many, or as a class for expanded clones.

D gene,J gene,clone size,V gene,CDR3 DNA,CDR3 protein
NA,TRBJ2-1,few,TRBV13,TGTGCCAGCAGCCCCCCATGGGGAGCGGACTACAATGAGCAGTTCTTC,CASSPPWGADYNEQFF
TRBD1,TRBJ1-5,NA,TRBV10-3,TGTGCCACATCGGTGGGACAGAAGAATCAGCCCCAGCATTTT,CATSVGQKNQPQHF
TRBD2,TRBJ2-7,NA,TRBV2,TGTGCCAGCAGTGAGTTTAGCGGGGTCTCCTACGAGCAGTACTTC,CASSEFSGVSYEQYF
NA,TRBJ2-2,few,TRBV18,TGTGCCAGCTCACCAGGGGCAGCCTCCGGGGAGCTGTTTTTT,CASSPGAASGELFF
TRBD2,TRBJ2-1,NA,TRBV4-3,TGCGCCAGCAGCCGGGAGGGCGGGAGAGCTTACAATGAGCAGTTCTTC,CASSREGGRAYNEQFF
NA,TRBJ1-1,few,TRBV6-5,TGTGCCAGCAGTTACCGGGGGTCAAGAGGCACTGAAGCTTTCTTT,CASSYRGSRGTEAFF
NA,TRBJ2-1,NA,TRBV7-2,TGTGCCAGGGGGGCAGGGGCTCGGTCCTACAATGAGCAGTTCTTC,CARGAGARSYNEQFF
TRBD1,TRBJ2-7,few,TRBV19,TGTGCCAGCCTCGCTGGGCAGGGGGCAACCTACGAGCAGTACTTC,CASLAGQGATYEQYF
TRBD1,TRBJ2-7,NA,TRBV7-8,TGTGCCAGCAGCCCAGGCGACAGGGCAAAAAACGAGCAGTACTTC,CASSPGDRAKNEQYF
TRBD1,TRBJ2-5,NA,TRBV4-1,TGCGCCAGCAGCCTGGGACAGGGGGCTCGGGAGACCCAGTACTTC,CASSLGQGARETQYF
TRBD2,TRBJ2-7,NA,TRBV7-6,TGTGCCAGCAGCTTAGCGTGGTCTAGCGGGAGGACCTTAACCTACGAGCAGTACTTC,CASSLAWSSGRTLTYEQYF
NA,TRBJ1-2,NA,TRBV19,TGTGCCAGTAGTATTGGGGCAGGGAAATTATCTTACAACTTCTATGGCTACACCTTC,CASSIGAGKLSYNFYGYTF
TRBD1,TRBJ1-4,few,TRBV4-1,TGCGCCAGCACCCTAGGACAGGGTGGAGAAAAACTGTTTTTT,CASTLGQGGEKLFF
NA,TRBJ2-3,NA,TRBV29-1,TGCAGCGTTGGCTTCCAGGGGTTTCCCCACACAGATACGCAGTATTTT,CSVGFQGFPHTDTQYF
TRBD2,TRBJ2-7,NA,TRBV5-1,TGCGCCAGCAGCTTAACTAGCGGGGCCTACTACGAGCAGTACTTC,CASSLTSGAYYEQYF
NA,TRBJ2-1,few,TRBV5-1,TGCGCCAGCAGCTTGAGGGGGACAAACAATGAGCAGTTCTTC,CASSLRGTNNEQFF
TRBD1,TRBJ1-2,NA,TRBV27,TGTGCCAGCAGTGATAGTAGGGACAGATCCTATGGCTACACCTTC,CASSDSRDRSYGYTF
NA,TRBJ2-7,NA,TRBV29-1,TGCAGCGTTGAAGGCAGGTTGTACGAGCAGTACTTC,CSVEGRLYEQYF
TRBD2,TRBJ2-1,NA,TRBV2,TGTGCCAGCGTGGCGGGAGGCTCCTACAATGAGCAGTTCTTC,CASVAGGSYNEQFF
NA,TRBJ2-7,NA,TRBV19,TGTGCCAGTAGTTTTGGACAGTACTACGAGCAGTACTTC,CASSFGQYYEQYF
TRBD1,TRBJ1-1,NA,TRBV5-1,TGCGCCAGCAGCGCGACAGGGGGGAAGTTAAACACTGAAGCTTTCTTT,CASSATGGKLNTEAFF
NA,TRBJ2-7,NA,TRBV28,TGTGCCAGCAGTTTATTCTCAGGAAGATACGAGCAGTACTTC,CASSLFSGRYEQYF
TRBD2,TRBJ2-7,NA,TRBV18,TGTGCCAGCTCACCAACCGGGACTAGCGGGCACGAGCAGTACTTC,CASSPTGTSGHEQYF
NA,TRBJ2-1,NA,TRBV20-1,TGCAGTGCTCAATACAATGAGCAGTTCTTC,CSAQYNEQFF
TRBD2,TRBJ2-3,NA,TRBV5-1,TGCGCCAGCAGCTTGGGTAGCGGGAGTCGCACAGATACGCAGTATTTT,CASSLGSGSRTDTQYF
TRBD1,TRBJ1-2,NA,TRBV5-6,TGTGCCAGCAGCTGGGACAGGGATGGCTACACCTTC,CASSWDRDGYTF
TRBD2,TRBJ2-3,NA,TRBV29-1,TGCAGCGTCGACCACGGGGGGGAGATCACAGATACGCAGTATTTT,CSVDHGGEITDTQYF
NA,TRBJ1-2,NA,TRBV5-6,TGTGCCAGCAGCTTGTATTCTGGCTACACCTTC,CASSLYSGYTF
NA,TRBJ1-5,NA,TRBV7-8,TGTGCCAGCAGCTTAGGGGCCGGGGAGCCCCAGCATTTT,CASSLGAGEPQHF
NA,TRBJ2-3,NA,TRBV5-1,TGCGCCAGCAGCTTGCCGACAGCTAGAGATACGCAGTATTTT,CASSLPTARDTQYF
NA,TRBJ2-5,NA,TRBV7-8,TGTGCCAGCAGCTTAGACAAACAAGAGACCCAGTACTTC,CASSLDKQETQYF